The clone carrying this TCR beta chain came up a few times. Its antigen is not identified. The data belong to a study of T cells in Graves' hyperthyroidism and ophthalmopathy. Findings of the study overall: Separating ophthalmopathy from stable hyperthyroidism was achieved by a 13 V-J model. The model foresaw ophthalmopathy a median around 6.8 months prior to onset.

CDR3 size: 17 residues. The germline gives CDR1 SGHDN, CDR2 FVKESK. The V and J ends lost 4 bases and 0 bases respectively, with 16 bases between them. Across 18 months, stable Graves' hyperthyroidism was marked by no progression to ophthalmopathy. Newly diagnosed hyperthyroidism patients aged 18 to 65 years had disease lasting under 2 months. The CDR3 regions of TCR beta were amplified from RNA transcripts. The HTBI primer set served for first-round RT-PCR of the TCR CDR3. One entry per CDR3 protein results from TCRdb running MiXCR on the multiplex PCR reads. The table has some 510,000 distinct CDR3 sequences, roughly 46% seen once; the top ten hold 8% to 8.5%.

The specimen was peripheral blood or thyroid tissue (not recorded which). This clonotype was obtained from a woman between 18 and 30 years old with Graves' hyperthyroidism. V is TRBV14 and J is TRBJ1-5; D is uncertain. The CDR3 DNA reads TGTGCCAGCAGCCCTTGGTGGCAGACGGATAGCAATCAGCCCCAGCATTTT. It yields the protein CASSPWWQTDSNQPQHF.